The 29 T cell receptor beta chains listed next were all sequenced from one sample in a study of radiation and T cells in renal cell carcinoma (dated by TCRdb to 2020 to 2022). The library was generated by the immunoSEQ multiplex PCR assay. The table was pulled from immuneACCESS by TCRdb, which kept in-frame rearrangements only. Such tables lose some clones; where checked, under half of the loss comes from unresolved V genes, and the rest has no known cause. Here the sample has over 45,000 clones; around 78% occur a single time. The ten largest clones take up under 7.5% of the sample. The sample's time point, from its label and the paper: baseline pretreatment blood. The intended sense of this specimen's treatment or condition label: 15 Gy SBRT to primary tumor, nephrectomy 4 weeks later. The sample here was blood, taken from a patient whose treatment included radiotherapy and nephrectomy. The receptors shown here come from a man aged 60 to 69 with renal cell carcinoma.

The chain is built from TRBV9 and TRBJ2-1; TRBD2 matches at 7 bases. Germline V gene sequence: CDR1 SGDLS, CDR2 YYNGEE. V was pared by 0 bases and J by 6 bases, with 6 bases of the junction left unmatched. CDR3 length: 15 residues. CDR3 amino acids: CASSVVGGESNEQFF. The CDR3 DNA reads as TGTGCCAGCAGCGTAGTGGGAGGGGAGAGCAATGAGCAGTTCTTC.

V usage is TRBV11-2 and J usage is TRBJ1-1; 8 bases map to TRBD1. Germline loops: CDR1 SGHAT, CDR2 FQNNGV. The CDR3 consists of 15 residues. Unmatched junction bases numbered 8, after V lost 5 bases and J lost 3 bases. The CDR3 here is CASSERDRTDTEAFF. DNA for the CDR3: TGTGCCAGCAGCGAGAGGGACAGGACAGACACTGAAGCTTTCTTT.

The sample holds a few counts of this clone. The chain is built from TRBV7-2 and TRBJ2-7; the D gene is possibly TRBD2 (6 bases). The ends were cut back, 5 bases at V and 0 bases at J, with 11 bases in the middle. This CDR3 spans 14 amino acids. Germline V lookup: CDR1 SGHTA, CDR2 FQGNSA. The CDR3 is CASSPDYPSYEQYF. CDR3 nucleotide sequence: TGTGCCAGCAGCCCGGACTATCCCTCCTACGAGCAGTACTTC.

This chain links TRBV9 with TRBJ2-3; possible D gene TRBD2, 5 bases. V dropped 4 bases and J dropped 5 bases, with 17 bases sitting between them. The germline CDR1 and CDR2 sequences are SGDLS and YYNGEE. This CDR3 is 15 amino acids long. The CDR3 loop is CASSPPGLGGDTQYF. CDR3 DNA: TGTGCCAGCAGCCCTCCGGGCCTAGGAGGAGATACGCAGTATTTT.

The chain recombines TRBV10-3 with TRBJ2-4; D not resolved. This CDR3 spans 14 amino acids. The V end was cut by 0 bases, the J end by 9 bases, with 12 bases between. CDR1 is ENHRY and CDR2 is SYGVKD in the germline V gene. The CDR3 loop reads CAISESSGVGIQYF. In DNA, the CDR3 is TGTGCCATCAGTGAGTCTAGTGGCGTTGGCATTCAGTACTTC.

The gene calls are TRBV25-1 and TRBJ1-2; D is ambiguous. V gave up 0 bases and J gave up 9 bases, with 11 bases separating them. Germline V gene data show CDR1 as MGHDK and CDR2 as SYGVNS. CDR3 length: 13 residues. The CDR3 coding sequence is TGTGCCAGCAGTGAATATGGCGGTTATCGCTACACCTTC. Translation: CASSEYGGYRYTF.

The genes are TRBV5-1 and TRBJ1-3; a weak D match, TRBD1 (6 bases). The germline CDR1 and CDR2 sequences are SGHRS and YFSETQ. This CDR3 spans 16 amino acids. The V gene lost 0 bases and the J gene lost 4 bases, with 14 bases spanning the gap. The CDR3 nucleotides read TGCGCCAGCAGCTTGGCGGGGGCGTCGAGGGGAAACACCATATATTTT. Translated: CASSLAGASRGNTIYF.

This clone was recorded only once. The chain is built from TRBV9 and TRBJ2-1, with D unclear. The CDR3 spans 11 residues. Deletions cut 0 bases from V and 8 bases from J, with 3 bases between. Germline CDR1 and CDR2: SGDLS and YYNGEE. The CDR3 protein is CASSVDHEQFF. The CDR3 nucleotides read TGTGCCAGCAGCGTAGACCATGAGCAGTTCTTC. The variable domain in full, with the rest retrieved from reference TRBV9 and TRBJ2-1, is DSGVTQTPKHLITATGQRVTLRCSPRSGDLSVYWYQQSLDQGLQFLIQYYNGEERAKGNILERFSAQQFPDLHSELNLSSLELGDSALYFCASSVDHEQFFGPGTRLTVL.

The chain recombines TRBV9 with TRBJ2-5; 8 bases map to TRBD1. In germline, CDR1 is SGDLS, CDR2 YYNGEE. Trimming took 3 bases from V and 3 from J; bases not matched to a gene: 4. The CDR3 totals 14 residues. The DNA for the CDR3 is TGTGCCAGCAGCGGCCAGACAGGGGAAGAGACCCAGTACTTC. This translates into CASSGQTGEETQYF.

This chain links TRBV13 with TRBJ2-7; 7 bases are a match to TRBD2. Germline trimming cut 5 bases from V and 2 bases from J; bases unmatched to any gene: 18. This CDR3 is built from 18 residues. Germline V CDR1 and CDR2: PRHDT, FYEKMQ (reference sequence). The CDR3, as DNA: TGTGCCAGCAGCCTTGGGGGGGGTTATTACACCAATACCTACGAGCAGTACTTC. Translation: CASSLGGGYYTNTYEQYF.

This clone came up once. This rearrangement joins TRBV19 to TRBJ2-1; 7 nucleotides agree with TRBD2. The CDR3 sequence is 16 residues long. Germline assignment: CDR1 LNHDA and CDR2 SQIVND (reference sequence). J lost 6 bases, V lost 5 bases, and 13 bases had no gene match. CDR3 in DNA: TGTGCCAGTAGTGGTTCTGGCCGGGGGAGGGCCAATGAGCAGTTCTTC. Translation gives CASSGSGRGRANEQFF.

There are many counts of this clone. The chain recombines TRBV19 with TRBJ2-1; TRBD2 agrees at 8 bases. This CDR3 has 16 residues. Germline values: CDR1 LNHDA, CDR2 SQIVND (reference sequence). Losses at the gene ends were 5 bases for V and 4 bases for J; bases not matched to a gene: 10. CDR3 DNA: TGTGCCAGTAGTCCCCTTAGGGTAGCGGGATACAATGAGCAGTTCTTC. Translation: CASSPLRVAGYNEQFF. The full variable domain, completed using reference TRBV19 and TRBJ2-1, is DGGITQSPKYLFRKEGQNVTLSCEQNLNHDAMYWYRQDPGQGLRLIYYSQIVNDFQKGDIAEGYSVSREKKESFPLTVTSAQKNPTAFYLCASSPLRVAGYNEQFFGPGTRLTVL.

This clone was seen a few times. The V gene is TRBV6-5, the J gene TRBJ1-1; no clear D gene. Looked up from germline, CDR1 is MNHEY and CDR2 is SVGAGI. The CDR3 is 13 amino acids. With 6 bases removed from V and 6 bases from J, the gap between germline ends came to 14 bases. DNA of the CDR3: TGTGCCAGCAGATTACACGGAAATGCTGAAGCTTTCTTT. Translating gives CASRLHGNAEAFF.

The V call is TRBV7-2, the J call TRBJ1-1; weak D call: TRBD1 (5 bases). This CDR3 region has 18 residues. V was pared by 4 bases and J by 0 bases, with 21 bases between. Germline-derived CDR1 and CDR2 are SGHTA and FQGNSA. DNA for the CDR3: TGTGCCAGCAGCTCCCTGGGCGGACTTGACAGTATGAACACTGAAGCTTTCTTT. It specifies CASSSLGGLDSMNTEAFF.

This clone was observed a single time. The gene calls are TRBV29-1 and TRBJ2-2; a weak D match, TRBD1 (5 bases). Germline lookup yields CDR1 SQVTM and CDR2 ANQGSEA. V was trimmed by 0 bases and J by 7 bases, leaving 15 bases between them. This CDR3 has 15 residues. The CDR3 spells CSVEDPRVFGGELFF. Here the CDR3 DNA reads TGCAGCGTTGAAGACCCCAGGGTCTTTGGCGGGGAGCTGTTTTTT.

The chain recombines TRBV6-4 with TRBJ1-6; D uncertain. This CDR3 is built from 13 residues. The germline V gene encodes CDR1 MRHNA and CDR2 SNTAGT. The ends were cut back, 5 bases at V and 7 bases at J, with 9 bases in the middle. CDR3 amino acids: CASSMAWNSPLHF. The CDR3 coding sequence is TGTGCCAGCAGTATGGCCTGGAATTCACCCCTCCACTTT.

This rearrangement joins TRBV11-2 to TRBJ1-2; tentative D call: TRBD1 (6 bases). The length of the CDR3 is 15 residues. Deletions cut 3 bases from V and 6 bases from J, with 17 bases between. Looked up from germline, CDR1 is SGHAT and CDR2 is FQNNGV. CDR3 coding DNA: TGTGCCAGCAGCTTTGGGTGGGTGGAGGGGGATGGCTACACCTTC. Its translation is CASSFGWVEGDGYTF.

The chain carries TRBV30 and TRBJ1-5; the D gene is possibly TRBD1 (5 bases). The CDR3 is made up of 13 amino acids. The germline gives CDR1 GTSNPN, CDR2 SVGIG (reference sequence). V lost 4 bases, J lost 3 bases, and 10 bases lay in between. CDR3 DNA: TGTGCCTGGACAGTAGGGGCCAATCAGCCCCAGCATTTT. Translation gives CAWTVGANQPQHF.

Only a few counts were recorded for this clone. The J gene is TRBJ1-1, the V gene TRBV2; D is unresolved. The V and J ends lost 4 bases and 4 bases respectively, with 19 bases between them. Germline-derived CDR1 and CDR2 are SNHLY and FYNNEI. This CDR3 has 16 amino acids. The DNA of the CDR3 is TGTGCCAGCAGTGTTGGGGAGTCGGGAGATCGCACTGAAGCTTTCTTT. This encodes CASSVGESGDRTEAFF.

CDR3 sequence: CASSRDRSKEEFF. For the CDR3, the DNA is TGTGCCAGCAGCCGGGACAGGTCGAAGGAAGAGTTCTTC. J is TRBJ2-1 and V is TRBV7-2, with 8 bases matching TRBD1. The ends lost 5 bases at V and 14 bases at J; junction bases unmatched: 11. The CDR3 runs 13 residues. CDR1 is SGHTA and CDR2 is FQGNSA in the germline V gene. Using reference TRBV7-2 and TRBJ2-1 for the parts outside the CDR3, the full variable domain is GAGVSQSPSNKVTEKGKDVELRCDPISGHTALYWYRQSLGQGLEFLIYFQGNSAPDKSGLPSDRFSAERTGGSVSTLTIQRTQQEDSAVYLCASSRDRSKEEFFGPGTRLTVL.

The chain recombines TRBV11-3 with TRBJ1-2; 8 nucleotides line up with TRBD1. In germline, CDR1 is SGHNT, CDR2 YENEEA. CDR3 length: 13 amino acids. Trimming at V came to 3 bases and at J to 8 bases, leaving 5 bases not matched to a gene. The CDR3 nucleotides are TGTGCCAGCAGCTTGCAGGGGGCCCGGGGCTACACCTTC. It translates to CASSLQGARGYTF.

This chain joins TRBV14 and TRBJ2-7, with D perhaps assigned TRBD1 or TRBD2 (6 bases each). The CDR3 spans 14 residues. Germline-derived CDR1 and CDR2 are SGHDN and FVKESK. V was pared by 0 bases and J by 4 bases, with 10 bases between. The CDR3 reads CASSQDGGRYEQYF. DNA for the CDR3: TGTGCCAGCAGCCAAGACGGGGGCCGGTACGAGCAGTACTTC.

The J gene is TRBJ1-4, the V gene TRBV7-9, with D perhaps matching TRBD1 (5 bases). V lost 5 bases and J 0 bases, leaving 13 bases between the germline ends. The CDR3 sequence is 16 residues long. Germline CDR1 and CDR2: SEHNR and FQNEAQ (reference sequence). The CDR3 nucleotides read TGTGCCAGCAGCCCTGGTCAGGGCGCAACTAATGAAAAACTGTTTTTT. This translates into CASSPGQGATNEKLFF.

This chain uses TRBV4-1 with TRBJ2-2; a weak D match, TRBD1 (5 bases). The CDR3 covers 16 residues. V was clipped by 2 bases and J by 4 bases, with 14 bases between them. CDR1 and CDR2 (germline): MGHRA, YSYEKL. CDR3 loop: CASSQKSDRSTGELFF. CDR3 DNA: TGCGCCAGCAGCCAAAAATCCGACAGATCCACCGGGGAGCTGTTTTTT.

This chain connects TRBV27 to TRBJ2-7; possible D gene TRBD1, 6 bases. This CDR3 is 14 amino acids long. Per germline, CDR1 MNHEY and CDR2 SMNVEV (reference sequence). Deletions cut 5 bases from V and 4 bases from J, with 15 bases between. This CDR3 is CASSPDSDRYEQYF. As DNA, the CDR3 is TGTGCCAGCAGTCCCGACAGTGACAGGTACGAGCAGTACTTC.

This chain joins TRBV14 and TRBJ2-5; no firm D call. The CDR3 sequence is 14 residues long. The ends were cut back, 1 base at V and 6 bases at J, with 12 bases in the middle. Germline CDR1 and CDR2: SGHDN and FVKESK. The CDR3 loop reads CASSQGLLLKTQYF. The CDR3, as DNA: TGTGCCAGCAGCCAAGGATTATTGTTGAAGACCCAGTACTTC.

The rearrangement uses TRBV15 and TRBJ2-3, with 9 bases lining up with TRBD2. Germline trimming cut 3 bases from V and 5 bases from J; bases unmatched to any gene: 12. CDR3 length: 17 residues. Germline loops: CDR1 LNHNV, CDR2 YYDKDF (reference sequence). The CDR3, as DNA: TGTGCCACCAGCAGCCTCGGAGGCGGGGGGGCCAAAGATACGCAGTATTTT. It is translated as CATSSLGGGGAKDTQYF. Complete variable domain (other parts from reference TRBV15 and TRBJ2-3): DAMVIQNPRYQVTQFGKPVTLSCSQTLNHNVMYWYQQKSSQAPKLLFHYYDKDFNNEADTPDNFQSRRPNTSFCFLDIRSPGLGDTAMYLCATSSLGGGGAKDTQYFGPGTRLTVL.

The chain recombines TRBV4-3 with TRBJ2-3; D is unclear. Germline V gene data show CDR1 as LGHNA and CDR2 as YSLEER. CDR3 length equals 15 residues. With 2 bases removed from V and 11 bases from J, the gap between germline ends came to 20 bases. In nucleotides, the CDR3 is TGCGCCAGCAGCCAACAATCATCCCGGCTGGGTGGGCAGTATTTT. As protein: CASSQQSSRLGGQYF.

V and J are TRBV9 and TRBJ2-5; 7 bases are a match to TRBD2. Unmatched junction bases numbered 4, after V lost 5 bases and J lost 3 bases. This CDR3 spans 13 amino acids. From germline, CDR1 is SGDLS and CDR2 YYNGEE. CDR3 DNA sequence: TGTGCCAGCAGTCCCCTAGCGGAAGAGACCCAGTACTTC. This codes for CASSPLAEETQYF.